This TCR beta chain was profiled in a study of molecular identifiers for immune sequencing clone quantification. Across the study: Split five ways in replicates, RNA from approximately 20,000 or 98,000 naive CD8 cells had four portions sequenced.

This clonotype was observed a few times. The target antigen is unknown. The junction shows a germline mismatch at one end, possibly a read error. The germline V gene has CDR1 SNHLY and CDR2 FYNNEI. The CDR3 has 13 residues. Sorting defined naive CD8 T cells as CD8+CD4-CCR7+CD45RA+. Study-wide results and caveats: Highly expanded clone sizes could end up underestimated if a barcode were shared by identical TCR molecules.

Both previously described methods and listed TCR primers were employed to make bulk TCR libraries. TCRdb re-derived calls from the PCR reads in MiXCR, one entry per CDR3 protein. This sample has about half a million distinct CDR3 sequences; 20% to 25% occur once, and the top ten carry approximately 0.84%. V is TRBV2 and J is TRBJ2-3, with D uncertain. Sequenced material: naive CD8+ T cells from blood, with Jurkat cell RNA spiked in. Subset denoted: FACS-sorted CD8+CD4-CCR7+CD45RA+ naive T cells. The sequence was collected from a human donor in good health. Some libraries in this study had Jurkat cell RNA spiked in. The CDR3 DNA sequence: TGTGCCACCCTTGGGCCTGACACAAATACGCAGTATTTT. Protein: CATLGPDTNTQYF.